This entry lists 16 T cell receptor beta chains sequenced from one sample in a study of blood T cell repertoires in COVID-19. Method: immunoSEQ multiplex PCR; TCRdb's copy keeps in-frame clones and lacks some. The data show some 50,000 clones, just over 85% seen once. Sequencing was performed on peripheral blood. Receptors originate from a human donor in a cohort sampled during active COVID-19.

The chain recombines TRBV6-5 with TRBJ2-7; 8 nucleotides agree with TRBD1. Germline trimming cut 4 bases from V and 2 bases from J; bases unmatched to any gene: 7. The CDR3 covers 15 residues. The V gene's germline CDR1 is MNHEY and CDR2 SVGAGI. The DNA for the CDR3 is TGTGCCAGCAGTTCCCCGGGGACAGGACCCTACGAGCAGTACTTC. Protein product: CASSSPGTGPYEQYF.

The chain combines TRBV5-1 with TRBJ2-1; D is possibly TRBD2 (5 bases). V was trimmed by 0 bases and J by 0 bases, leaving 7 bases between them. Germline values: CDR1 SGHRS, CDR2 YFSETQ. This CDR3 region has 15 residues. CDR3 sequence reads: CASSLDGLSYNEQFF. As DNA, the CDR3 is TGCGCCAGCAGCTTGGACGGACTCTCCTACAATGAGCAGTTCTTC.

The V gene is TRBV5-6, the J gene TRBJ2-3, with D possibly TRBD1 on 6 matching bases. Trimming cost V 1 base and J 4 bases, with 13 bases left between them. CDR1 is SGHDT, CDR2 YYEEEE, per germline. This CDR3 has 15 amino acids. CDR3 sequence reads: CASSLFRGMADTQYF. In DNA form, the CDR3 reads TGTGCCAGCAGCTTGTTCAGGGGAATGGCAGATACGCAGTATTTT.

This clone was seen only once. The chain recombines TRBV30 with TRBJ2-7, with unresolved D. Between the trimmed V and J ends, which lost 2 bases and 2 bases, there was a span of 7 bases. Per germline, CDR1 GTSNPN and CDR2 SVGIG (reference sequence). The CDR3 length is 12 residues. The CDR3 sequence: CAWSMQTYEQYF. Written as DNA, the CDR3 is TGTGCCTGGAGTATGCAGACCTACGAGCAGTACTTC.

The J gene is TRBJ1-2, the V gene TRBV18; 8 bases line up with TRBD1. V lost 8 bases to trimming and J lost 1 base; unmatched junction nucleotides: 3. This CDR3 is 13 amino acids long. Germline V CDR1 and CDR2: KGHSH, LQKENI. The CDR3 DNA is TGTGCCAGCGCACAGGGGGTTAACTATGGCTACACCTTC. It specifies CASAQGVNYGYTF.

The rearrangement uses TRBV11-2 and TRBJ2-7; TRBD1 agrees at 7 bases. The junction had 6 bases not matched to a gene; V was cut back by 0 bases and J by 4 bases. In germline, CDR1 is SGHAT, CDR2 FQNNGV. The CDR3 loop spans 15 amino acids. CDR3 coding DNA: TGTGCCAGCAGCTTAGAAAGGGGGCGAAGTTACGAGCAGTACTTC. It encodes CASSLERGRSYEQYF. The full variable domain, with the rest looked up from reference TRBV11-2 and TRBJ2-7, is EAGVAQSPRYKIIEKRQSVAFWCNPISGHATLYWYQQILGQGPKLLIQFQNNGVVDDSQLPKDRFSAERLKGVDSTLKIQPAKLEDSAVYLCASSLERGRSYEQYFGPGTRLTVT.

The chain combines TRBV6-5 with TRBJ1-1; D gene ambiguous. This CDR3 spans 14 amino acids. The germline gives CDR1 MNHEY, CDR2 SVGAGI. Between the trimmed V and J ends, which lost 6 bases and 4 bases, there was a span of 15 bases. The CDR3 here is CASRLVYASTEAFF. As DNA, the CDR3 is TGTGCCAGCAGATTGGTATACGCGAGCACTGAAGCTTTCTTT.

The V call is TRBV7-2, the J call TRBJ2-7; 8 bases line up with TRBD2. J gave up 6 bases and V 5 bases, and 6 bases lay outside the gene matches. Looked up from germline, CDR1 is SGHTA and CDR2 is FQGNSA. The CDR3 length is 13 residues. The CDR3 is CASSLSGSGEQYF. CDR3 bases: TGTGCCAGCAGCCTAAGCGGGAGTGGCGAGCAGTACTTC.

The rearrangement uses TRBV21-1 and TRBJ2-1; the table's D call TRBD2 went unverified against the DNA. TRBV21-1 is annotated as a pseudogene. There are 14 residues in the CDR3. CDR3 sequence (DNA): TGTGCCAGCAGCAAACGGGAATCCTACAATGAGCAGTTCTTC. It yields the protein CASSKRESYNEQFF.

The chain is built from TRBV2 and TRBJ1-1; D is perhaps TRBD1 (5 bases). Germline V gene sequence: CDR1 SNHLY, CDR2 FYNNEI. Deletions cut 3 bases from V and 5 bases from J, with 16 bases between. CDR3 length equals 15 residues. The CDR3 bases are TGTGCCAGCAGTGAGAACGGGTTGGCAGGGACTGAAGCTTTCTTT. This encodes CASSENGLAGTEAFF.

The chain employs TRBV24-1 and TRBJ2-5, with 10 bases lining up with TRBD1. CDR1 KGHDR and CDR2 SFDVKD come from the germline V gene. This CDR3 spans 17 amino acids. V trimming: 4 bases; J trimming: 5 bases; junction bases outside the gene matches: 12. The chain's CDR3 is CATSEDTGTGVWETQYF. In DNA, the CDR3 is TGTGCCACCAGTGAGGACACCGGGACAGGGGTCTGGGAGACCCAGTACTTC.

The chain recombines TRBV23-1 with TRBJ2-7, with no clear D. TRBV23-1 is recorded as an ORF, its role being uncertain. The V gene lost 0 bases and the J gene lost 3 bases, with 18 bases spanning the gap. The CDR3 has 17 amino acids. This CDR3 reads CASSQSSEPSYYYEQYF. Here the CDR3 DNA reads TGCGCCAGCAGTCAATCAAGCGAGCCCAGCTACTACTACGAGCAGTACTTC.

In DNA form, the CDR3 reads TGTGCCAGCAGTGAATTATCCGATCAGCCCCAGCATTTT. Its protein is CASSELSDQPQHF. The chain combines TRBV6-1 with TRBJ1-5; D is unclear. This CDR3 contains 13 residues. The V end lost 2 bases, the J end lost 5 bases, and 7 bases lay between the germline ends. Germline-derived CDR1 and CDR2 are MNHNS and SASEGT.

The chain couples TRBV5-1 to TRBJ1-3; TRBD1 agrees at 7 bases. The CDR3 sequence is 15 residues long. The J segment lost 5 bases and the V segment lost 4 bases, leaving 9 bases of the junction unmatched. Germline V gives CDR1 SGHRS, CDR2 YFSETQ. CDR3 amino acids: CASSMGQSARNTIYF. In nucleotides, the CDR3 is TGCGCCAGCAGCATGGGACAGTCAGCCCGAAACACCATATATTTT.

This rearrangement joins TRBV9 to TRBJ1-2; TRBD1 matches 8 bases. The germline V gene encodes CDR1 SGDLS and CDR2 YYNGEE. Trimming removed 4 bases from V and 2 bases from J; junction bases left unmatched: 4. This CDR3 region has 14 residues. This chain's CDR3 is CASSRGQANYGYTF. The CDR3, as DNA: TGTGCCAGCAGCCGGGGACAGGCCAACTATGGCTACACCTTC. The full variable domain, completed using reference TRBV9 and TRBJ1-2, is DSGVTQTPKHLITATGQRVTLRCSPRSGDLSVYWYQQSLDQGLQFLIQYYNGEERAKGNILERFSAQQFPDLHSELNLSSLELGDSALYFCASSRGQANYGYTFGSGTRLTVV.

This sequence joins TRBV18 and TRBJ2-5, with D perhaps matching TRBD1 (5 bases). Germline assignment: CDR1 KGHSH and CDR2 LQKENI. The CDR3 contains 15 residues. Trimming left V 2 bases short and J 1 base short, with 11 bases between. CDR3 in amino acids: CASSPSSTGQETQYF. In nucleotides, the CDR3 is TGTGCCAGCTCACCATCGAGCACAGGCCAAGAGACCCAGTACTTC.